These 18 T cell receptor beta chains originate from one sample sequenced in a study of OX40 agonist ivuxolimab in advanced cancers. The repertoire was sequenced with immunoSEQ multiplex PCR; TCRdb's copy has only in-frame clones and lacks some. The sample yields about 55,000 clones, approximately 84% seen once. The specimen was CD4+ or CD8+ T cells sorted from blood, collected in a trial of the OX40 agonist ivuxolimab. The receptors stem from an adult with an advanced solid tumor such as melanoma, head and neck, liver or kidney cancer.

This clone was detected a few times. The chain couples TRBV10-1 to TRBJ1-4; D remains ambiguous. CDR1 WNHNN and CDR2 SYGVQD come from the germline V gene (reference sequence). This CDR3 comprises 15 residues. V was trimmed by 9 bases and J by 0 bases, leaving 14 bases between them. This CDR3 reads CARRCQPTTNEKLFF. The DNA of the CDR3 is TGCGCCAGAAGGTGTCAACCCACAACTAATGAAAAACTGTTTTTT.

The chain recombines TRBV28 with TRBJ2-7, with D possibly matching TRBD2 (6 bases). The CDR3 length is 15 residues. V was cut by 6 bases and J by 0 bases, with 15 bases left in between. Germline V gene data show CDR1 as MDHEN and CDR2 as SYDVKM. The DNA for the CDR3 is TGTGCCAGCAGCTCAGCAGGGACTTTCTCCTACGAGCAGTACTTC. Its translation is CASSSAGTFSYEQYF.

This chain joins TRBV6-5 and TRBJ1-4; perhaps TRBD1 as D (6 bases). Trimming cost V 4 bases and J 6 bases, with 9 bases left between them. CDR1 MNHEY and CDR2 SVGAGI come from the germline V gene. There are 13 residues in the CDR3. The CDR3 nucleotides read TGTGCCAGCAGTTGGGGGCAGTATGAAAAACTGTTTTTT. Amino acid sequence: CASSWGQYEKLFF.

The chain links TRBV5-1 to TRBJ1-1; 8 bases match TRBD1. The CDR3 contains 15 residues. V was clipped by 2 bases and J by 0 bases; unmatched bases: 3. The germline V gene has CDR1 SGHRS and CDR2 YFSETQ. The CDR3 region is CASSFRQGMNTEAFF. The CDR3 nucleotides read TGCGCCAGCAGCTTCCGACAGGGGATGAACACTGAAGCTTTCTTT.

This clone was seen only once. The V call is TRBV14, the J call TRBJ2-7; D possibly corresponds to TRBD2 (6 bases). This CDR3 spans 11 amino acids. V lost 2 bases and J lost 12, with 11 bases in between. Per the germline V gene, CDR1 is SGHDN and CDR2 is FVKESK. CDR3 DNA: TGTGCCAGCAGCCAACCGGGACTGGCGTACTTC. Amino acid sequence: CASSQPGLAYF.

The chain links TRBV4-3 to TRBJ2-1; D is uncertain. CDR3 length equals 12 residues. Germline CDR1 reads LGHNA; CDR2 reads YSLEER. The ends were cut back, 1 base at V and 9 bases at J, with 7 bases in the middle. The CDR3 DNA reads TGCGCCAGCAGCCAAGGTAGGGCTGAGCAGTTCTTC. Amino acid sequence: CASSQGRAEQFF.

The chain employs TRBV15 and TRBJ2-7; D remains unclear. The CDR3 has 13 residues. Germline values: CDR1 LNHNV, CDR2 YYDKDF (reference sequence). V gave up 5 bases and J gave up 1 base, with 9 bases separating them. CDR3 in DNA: TGTGCCACCAGCGACGGGTCGTCCTACGAGCAGTACTTC. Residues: CATSDGSSYEQYF. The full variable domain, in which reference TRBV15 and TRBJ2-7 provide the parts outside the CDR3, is DAMVIQNPRYQVTQFGKPVTLSCSQTLNHNVMYWYQQKSSQAPKLLFHYYDKDFNNEADTPDNFQSRRPNTSFCFLDIRSPGLGDTAMYLCATSDGSSYEQYFGPGTRLTVT.

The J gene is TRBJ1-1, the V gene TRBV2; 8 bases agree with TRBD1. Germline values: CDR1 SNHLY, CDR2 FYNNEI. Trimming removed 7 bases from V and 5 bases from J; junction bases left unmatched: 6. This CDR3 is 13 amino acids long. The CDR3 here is CASKMTGETEAFF. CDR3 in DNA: TGTGCCAGCAAGATGACAGGGGAAACTGAAGCTTTCTTT.

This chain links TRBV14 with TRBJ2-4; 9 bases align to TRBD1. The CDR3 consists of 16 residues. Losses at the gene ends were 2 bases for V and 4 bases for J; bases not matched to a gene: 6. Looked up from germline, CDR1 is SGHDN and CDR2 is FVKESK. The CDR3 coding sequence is TGTGCCAGCAGCCAAAACCCCGACAGGGGGAAAAACATTCAGTACTTC. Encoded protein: CASSQNPDRGKNIQYF.

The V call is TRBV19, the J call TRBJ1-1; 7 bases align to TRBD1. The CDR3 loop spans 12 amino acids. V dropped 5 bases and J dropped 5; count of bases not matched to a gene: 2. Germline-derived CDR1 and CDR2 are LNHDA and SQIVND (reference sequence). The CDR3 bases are TGTGCCAGTAGTCAGGGGGTAACTGAAGCTTTCTTT. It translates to CASSQGVTEAFF.

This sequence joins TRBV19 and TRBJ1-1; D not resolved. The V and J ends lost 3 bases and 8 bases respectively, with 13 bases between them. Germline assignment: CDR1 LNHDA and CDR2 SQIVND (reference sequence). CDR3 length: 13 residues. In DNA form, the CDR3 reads TGTGCCAGTAGTATGCTCTCCAAGGAAGAAGCTTTCTTT. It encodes CASSMLSKEEAFF.

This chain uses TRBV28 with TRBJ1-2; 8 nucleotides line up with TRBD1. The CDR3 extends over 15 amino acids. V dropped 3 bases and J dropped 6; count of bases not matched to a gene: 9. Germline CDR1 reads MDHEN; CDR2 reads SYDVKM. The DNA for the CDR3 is TGTGCCAGCAGTTTCACAGAACAGGGGGTTGATGGCTACACCTTC. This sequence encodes CASSFTEQGVDGYTF.

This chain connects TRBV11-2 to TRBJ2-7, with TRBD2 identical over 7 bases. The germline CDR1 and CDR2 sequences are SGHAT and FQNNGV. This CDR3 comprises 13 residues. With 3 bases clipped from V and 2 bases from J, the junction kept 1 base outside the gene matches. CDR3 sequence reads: CASSLGGTYEQYF. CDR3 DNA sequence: TGTGCCAGCAGCTTGGGGGGGACCTACGAGCAGTACTTC.

CDR3 in amino acids: CASSFLMGNQPQHF. Written as DNA, the CDR3 is TGTGCCAGCAGTTTCCTGATGGGCAATCAGCCCCAGCATTTT. The V gene is TRBV28, the J gene TRBJ1-5; D not certain. The CDR3 has 14 residues. The germline gives CDR1 MDHEN, CDR2 SYDVKM. V was clipped by 3 bases and J by 2 bases, with 8 bases between them. Full variable domain (missing parts from reference TRBV28 and TRBJ1-5): DVKVTQSSRYLVKRTGEKVFLECVQDMDHENMFWYRQDPGLGLRLIYFSYDVKMKEKGDIPEGYSVSREKKERFSLILESASTNQTSMYLCASSFLMGNQPQHFGDGTRLSIL.

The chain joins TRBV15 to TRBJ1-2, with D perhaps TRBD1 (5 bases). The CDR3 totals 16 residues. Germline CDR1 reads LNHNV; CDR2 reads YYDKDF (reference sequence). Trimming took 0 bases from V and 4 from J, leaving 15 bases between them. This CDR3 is CATSRERSGTFYGYTF. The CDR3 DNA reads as TGTGCCACCAGCAGAGAGCGCTCCGGGACCTTCTATGGCTACACCTTC.

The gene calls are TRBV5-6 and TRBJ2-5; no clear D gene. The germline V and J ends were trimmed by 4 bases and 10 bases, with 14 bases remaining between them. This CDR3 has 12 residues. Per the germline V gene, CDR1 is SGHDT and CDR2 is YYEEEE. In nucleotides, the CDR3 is TGTGCCAGCAGCACGGGCCCCTCGTTCCAGTACTTC. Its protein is CASSTGPSFQYF. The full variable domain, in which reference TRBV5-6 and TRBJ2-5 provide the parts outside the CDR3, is DAGVTQSPTHLIKTRGQQVTLRCSPKSGHDTVSWYQQALGQGPQFIFQYYEEEERQRGNFPDRFSGHQFPNYSSELNVNALLLGDSALYLCASSTGPSFQYFGPGTRLLVL.

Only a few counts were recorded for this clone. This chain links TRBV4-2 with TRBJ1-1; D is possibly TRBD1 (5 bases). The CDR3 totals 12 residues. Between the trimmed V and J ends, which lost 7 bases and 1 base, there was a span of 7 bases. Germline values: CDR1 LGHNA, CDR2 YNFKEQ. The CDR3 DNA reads TGTGCCAGCATGGGGCAGAACACTGAAGCTTTCTTT. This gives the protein CASMGQNTEAFF.

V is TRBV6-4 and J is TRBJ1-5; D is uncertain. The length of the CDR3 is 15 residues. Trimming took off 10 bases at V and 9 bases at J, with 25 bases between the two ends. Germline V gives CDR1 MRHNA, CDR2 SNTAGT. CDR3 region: CATRTTDTPRGPQHF. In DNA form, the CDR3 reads TGTGCCACCCGGACCACGGATACGCCCCGAGGGCCCCAGCATTTT.